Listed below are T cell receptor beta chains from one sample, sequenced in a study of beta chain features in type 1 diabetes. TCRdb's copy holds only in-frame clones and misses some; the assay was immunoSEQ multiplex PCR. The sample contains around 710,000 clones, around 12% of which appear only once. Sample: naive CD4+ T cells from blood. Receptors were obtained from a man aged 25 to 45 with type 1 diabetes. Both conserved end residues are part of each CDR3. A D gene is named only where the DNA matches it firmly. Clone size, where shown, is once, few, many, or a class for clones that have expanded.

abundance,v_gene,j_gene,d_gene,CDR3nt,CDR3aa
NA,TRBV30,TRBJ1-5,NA,TGTGCCTGGACCCGGGGGGGGAGCAATCAGCCCCAGCATTTT,CAWTRGGSNQPQHF
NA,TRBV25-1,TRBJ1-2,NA,TGTGCCAGCAGTGATGCGGGGATCGGGGGCTACACCTTC,CASSDAGIGGYTF
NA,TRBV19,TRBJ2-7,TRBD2,TGTGCCAGTAGCGGGGGGGCAGGGCCTCGGGAGCAGTACTTC,CASSGGAGPREQYF
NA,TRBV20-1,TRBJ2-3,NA,TGCAGTGCTAGTCCCCTCGATACGCAGTATTTT,CSASPLDTQYF
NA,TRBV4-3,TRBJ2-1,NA,TGCGCCAGCAGCCAAGGGACTAAAAATGAGCAGTTCTTC,CASSQGTKNEQFF
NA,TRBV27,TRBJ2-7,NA,TGTGCCAGCAGTTTATACCTCAGTCAATTCTACGAGCAGTACTTC,CASSLYLSQFYEQYF
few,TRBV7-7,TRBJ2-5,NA,TGTGCTAGCAGCTCCGCGGGCGAGACCCAGTACTTC,CASSSAGETQYF
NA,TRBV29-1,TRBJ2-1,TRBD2,TGCAGCGTTGAAGGCCTAGCGGGCCGGGATGAGCAGTTCTTC,CSVEGLAGRDEQFF
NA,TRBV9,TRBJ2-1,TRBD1,TGTGCCAGCAGCGTAGAACAGGGGGCGTGGAATGAGCAGTTCTTC,CASSVEQGAWNEQFF
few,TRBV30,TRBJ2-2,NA,TGTGCCTGGAATGAGGGACGGTTAAGGGTCACCGGGGAGCTGTTTTTT,CAWNEGRLRVTGELFF